This T cell receptor beta chain is drawn from a study of tumor-infiltrating lymphocytes in primary liver carcinoma. The germline CDR1 and CDR2 sequences are SEHNR and FQNEAQ (reference sequence). The V gene lost 2 bases and the J gene lost 5 bases, with 18 bases spanning the gap. The CDR3 covers 16 residues. From approximately 530 ng of total RNA, TCR beta-specific cDNA was reverse-transcribed using a constant-region primer. Slightly modified ARM-PCR served as the procedure for the TCR beta libraries. These libraries came from three rounds of nested multiplex PCR. The first two PCR rounds, roughly 9 cycles each, used TRBV1-TRBV30 forward primers and a C-beta reverse primer. MiXCR, run by TCRdb on the multiplex PCR reads, gives a single entry per CDR3 protein. The profile shows about 54,000 distinct CDR3 sequences, about 80% of them singletons. Taking about 17-32 mg of unsorted bulk tissue, the authors co-extracted RNA and DNA.

The receptor comes from a middle-aged man with primary liver carcinoma and hepatitis B virus infection. The chain recombines TRBV7-9 with TRBJ2-5, with D unresolved. The sequenced material came from liver tumor tissue from sampling region 2. This sample's subset: tumor region T2, inferior pole. CDR3 coding DNA: TGTGCCAGCAGCTTAAGAATGGCAAGGTCGCTGGAGACCCAGTACTTC. Translation gives CASSLRMARSLETQYF.